The entry below gives a single T cell receptor (beta chain) sequence along with its context. Clones were read by immunoSEQ multiplex PCR, and TCRdb kept only the in-frame ones, dropping some. Of approximately 100,000 clones in the sample, around 88% are singletons; the top ten hold around an eighth. The data stem from a study of control samples from healthy donors and cancer patients. Germline V gives CDR1 MDHEN, CDR2 SYDVKM. The CDR3 extends over 14 amino acids. The ends were cut back, 6 bases at V and 4 bases at J, with 14 bases in the middle. The TCR comes from a young man in good health. The specimen was blood. The chain couples TRBV28 to TRBJ2-3, with D perhaps matching TRBD2 (6 bases). The CDR3 region is CASSPRLEPDTQYF. Written as DNA, the CDR3 is TGTGCCAGCAGCCCTAGACTAGAGCCAGATACGCAGTATTTT.